This entry lists 21 T cell receptor beta chains sequenced from one sample in a study of read filtering for tumor transcriptome and immune sequencing. Molecular barcoded adaptors covering alpha/delta and beta/gamma chains were used on about 390 ng RNA. One entry per CDR3 protein, called by TCRdb with MiXCR from the reads. The table lists around 26,000 distinct CDR3 sequences, around 14% of them singletons. The material sequenced was a population of CD138-negative cells sorted from bone marrow. The origin of the receptors is a donor over 35 with multiple myeloma.

Regarding this clonotype: A much larger clone is a single base away; this may be a read error. This rearrangement joins TRBV20-1 to TRBJ1-5; 7 bases are shared with TRBD1. Germline-derived CDR1 and CDR2 are DFQATT and SNEGSKA (reference sequence). This CDR3 comprises 14 residues. In nucleotides, the CDR3 is TGCAGTGCCGGGGACAGAAATAGCGATCAGCCCCAGCATTTT. Translation gives CSAGDRNSDQPQHF.

Many counts were recorded for this clonotype. The gene calls are TRBV7-2 and TRBJ2-2, with TRBD1 matching over 9 bases. J gave up 0 bases and V 8 bases, and 4 bases lay outside the gene matches. The CDR3 covers 15 residues. Per germline, CDR1 SGHTA and CDR2 FQGNSA. CDR3 sequence: CASSRTGANTGELFF. The CDR3 region has the DNA TGTGCCAGCTCACGGACAGGGGCGAACACCGGGGAGCTGTTTTTT.

The chain employs TRBV30 and TRBJ2-7, with 9 bases lining up with TRBD1. CDR1 is GTSNPN and CDR2 is SVGIG in the germline V gene (reference sequence). The J segment lost 7 bases and the V segment lost 4 bases, leaving 11 bases of the junction unmatched. This CDR3 contains 14 residues. The CDR3 sequence is CAWTRGTGLWEQYF. For the CDR3, the DNA is TGTGCCTGGACACGTGGGACAGGGCTGTGGGAGCAGTACTTC.

The table lists this clonotype with many counts. V usage is TRBV20-1 and J usage is TRBJ1-5; 7 bases are a match to TRBD1. J lost 0 bases, V lost 6 bases, and 17 bases had no gene match. The CDR3 loop spans 18 amino acids. The germline V gene has CDR1 DFQATT and CDR2 SNEGSKA (reference sequence). CDR3 nucleotides: TGCAGTGCCCAGATGAGCCGGGACAGCGAAAATAGCAATCAGCCCCAGCATTTT. Its protein product is CSAQMSRDSENSNQPQHF.

The table lists this clonotype with many counts. This sequence joins TRBV5-1 and TRBJ2-3, with TRBD2 identical over 11 bases. The CDR3 has 16 amino acids. Germline V gene sequence: CDR1 SGHRS, CDR2 YFSETQ. The V gene end was trimmed by 3 bases and the J gene end by 2 bases; junction bases not matched to a gene: 5. CDR3 nucleotide sequence: TGCGCCAGCAGCTACTGGACTAGCGGGTACACAGATACGCAGTATTTT. Its translation: CASSYWTSGYTDTQYF.

V and J are TRBV30 and TRBJ2-7; D gene uncertain. The CDR3 extends over 16 amino acids. V gave up 0 bases and J gave up 5 bases, with 20 bases separating them. Germline loops: CDR1 GTSNPN, CDR2 SVGIG (reference sequence). The CDR3 coding sequence is TGTGCCTGGAGTGTCCCAGGTAGCTGGTCCTACAACGAGCAGTACTTC. Translation: CAWSVPGSWSYNEQYF.

This clonotype was found many times. The chain recombines TRBV27 with TRBJ2-5; D is perhaps TRBD2 (6 bases). Germline CDR1 and CDR2: MNHEY and SMNVEV (reference sequence). Trimming left V 1 base short and J 3 bases short, with 6 bases between. This CDR3 region has 13 residues. The DNA for the CDR3 is TGTGCCAGCAGTTTATGGGGGGAAGAGACCCAGTACTTC. It encodes CASSLWGEETQYF.

Ten or more counts support this clonotype. V gene TRBV20-1 combines with J gene TRBJ2-7, with D possibly TRBD1 on 5 matching bases. CDR1 and CDR2 (germline): DFQATT, SNEGSKA (reference sequence). Trimming took 5 bases from V and 0 from J, leaving 11 bases between them. The CDR3 runs to 13 residues. CDR3 nucleotides: TGCAGTGCTTTTTCGACAGACTCCTACGAGCAGTACTTC. As protein: CSAFSTDSYEQYF.

Concerning this clonotype: A much larger clone sits a single nucleotide away, making a read error possible. The final CDR3 position lacks the conserved phenylalanine or tryptophan, pointing to a likely read error. This rearrangement joins TRBV2 to TRBJ1-1; D possibly corresponds to TRBD1 (6 bases). Germline lookup yields CDR1 SNHLY and CDR2 FYNNEI. The CDR3 runs to 11 residues. Trimming stripped 5 bases from V and 8 bases from J, with 9 bases between. The CDR3 nucleotides read TGTGCCAGCAGTTGGGGGCAGGAAGCTTTCCTT. Encoded protein: CASSWGQEAFL.

This clonotype showed up many times. V gene TRBV5-1 combines with J gene TRBJ2-7; 9 positions agree with TRBD1. The CDR3 is 15 amino acids. After removal of 1 base from V and 2 bases from J, the junction contained 4 bases not matched to a gene. Per germline, CDR1 SGHRS and CDR2 YFSETQ. The CDR3 region has the DNA TGCGCCAGCAGCTTGACTGGGACAGGGACCTACGAGCAGTACTTC. Translating it yields CASSLTGTGTYEQYF.

The table lists this clonotype with many counts. The gene calls are TRBV6-5 and TRBJ1-1, with 8 bases that match TRBD1. The germline V gene encodes CDR1 MNHEY and CDR2 SVGAGI. V lost 6 bases and J lost 4; bases outside the gene matches: 7. The length of the CDR3 is 14 residues. Here the CDR3 reads CASRIQGDSTEAFF. The CDR3 DNA reads as TGTGCCAGCAGAATACAGGGGGATAGCACTGAAGCTTTCTTT.

This clonotype was picked up many times. The V call is TRBV30, the J call TRBJ2-7; TRBD2 matches 10 bases. Trimming took 5 bases from V and 3 from J; bases not matched to a gene: 4. This CDR3 region has 13 residues. Germline V gene lookup returns CDR1 GTSNPN and CDR2 SVGIG (reference sequence). The CDR3 region is CAWSSGRDYEQYF. CDR3 nucleotide sequence: TGTGCCTGGTCTAGCGGGAGAGACTACGAGCAGTACTTC. Complete variable domain (other parts from reference TRBV30 and TRBJ2-7): SQTIHQWPATLVQPVGSPLSLECTVEGTSNPNLYWYRQAAGRGLQLLFYSVGIGQISSEVPQNLSASRPQDRQFILSSKKLLLSDSGFYLCAWSSGRDYEQYFGPGTRLTVT.

This clonotype was picked up many times. An end of the junction differs from the germline gene, which may be a read error. The chain recombines TRBV7-7 with TRBJ2-2; the D gene is possibly TRBD1 (5 bases). The length of the CDR3 is 14 residues. CDR1 is SSHAT, CDR2 FNYEAQ, per germline (reference sequence). The CDR3: CASSLDRNTGELFF. CDR3 nucleotide sequence: TGTGCTAGCAGCTTAGACAGAAACACCGGGGAGCTGTTTTTT.

This clonotype has at least ten counts. V usage is TRBV2 and J usage is TRBJ2-5; TRBD1 agrees at 10 bases. Germline-derived CDR1 and CDR2 are SNHLY and FYNNEI. J gave up 0 bases and V 8 bases, and 9 bases lay outside the gene matches. The CDR3 totals 16 residues. The CDR3 spells CASSPRQGAYQETQYF. In DNA, the CDR3 is TGTGCCAGCTCCCCCCGACAGGGGGCGTACCAAGAGACCCAGTACTTC. Using reference TRBV2 and TRBJ2-5 for the parts outside the CDR3, the full variable domain is EPEVTQTPSHQVTQMGQEVILRCVPISNHLYFYWYRQILGQKVEFLVSFYNNEISEKSEIFDDQFSVERPDGSNFTLKIRSTKLEDSAMYFCASSPRQGAYQETQYFGPGTRLLVL.

This clonotype came up many times. V gene TRBV6-1 combines with J gene TRBJ2-2; no definite D call. The CDR3 consists of 15 residues. V shed 5 bases and J shed 1 base, with 11 bases lying between them. Germline V gene data show CDR1 as MNHNS and CDR2 as SASEGT. CDR3 nucleotides: TGTGCCAGCAGTTTGGATAGGCGGAACACCGGGGAGCTGTTTTTT. Its protein product is CASSLDRRNTGELFF.

The sample holds many counts of this clonotype. The J gene is TRBJ2-5, the V gene TRBV5-6, with D uncertain. Trimming removed 2 bases at V and 6 bases at J, with 5 bases between. CDR1 and CDR2 (germline): SGHDT, YYEEEE. This CDR3 has 11 residues. The CDR3 DNA follows: TGTGCCAGCAGCTTAGGGAAGACCCAGTACTTC. Its protein product is CASSLGKTQYF. Full variable domain (missing parts from reference TRBV5-6 and TRBJ2-5): DAGVTQSPTHLIKTRGQQVTLRCSPKSGHDTVSWYQQALGQGPQFIFQYYEEEERQRGNFPDRFSGHQFPNYSSELNVNALLLGDSALYLCASSLGKTQYFGPGTRLLVL.

This clonotype was observed at least ten times. The genes are TRBV6-2 or TRBV6-3 and TRBJ2-4; D might be TRBD2 (5 bases). This CDR3 has 17 amino acids. In germline, CDR1 is MNHEY, CDR2 SVGEGT. V lost 2 bases, J lost 1 base, and 15 bases lay in between. Here the CDR3 reads CASSYERRYRAKNIQYF. The CDR3 nucleotides read TGTGCCAGCAGTTACGAGCGGCGTTATAGGGCCAAAAACATTCAGTACTTC.

This clonotype has a count of ten or more. This chain uses TRBV2 with TRBJ2-2; D not certain. The ends were cut back, 3 bases at V and 6 bases at J, with 11 bases in the middle. CDR1 and CDR2 (germline): SNHLY, FYNNEI. The CDR3 consists of 14 residues. The CDR3 nucleotides are TGTGCCAGCAGTGAGGGCCAGACGGCCGGGGAGCTGTTTTTT. Translation: CASSEGQTAGELFF.

This clonotype appeared many times. The chain links TRBV5-1 to TRBJ2-1; tentative D call: TRBD2 (6 bases). Trimming pared 6 bases from V and 9 bases from J, leaving 13 bases between. CDR1 SGHRS and CDR2 YFSETQ come from the germline V gene. The CDR3 sequence is 12 residues long. The CDR3 region has the DNA TGCGCCAGCAAAAATCGGGAGTTTGAGCAGTTCTTC. It encodes CASKNREFEQFF.

This clonotype was counted ten times or more. The J gene is TRBJ2-2, the V gene TRBV7-9; TRBD2 is a possible D gene (6 bases). The V gene's germline CDR1 is SEHNR and CDR2 FQNEAQ (reference sequence). With 6 bases removed from V and 6 bases from J, the gap between germline ends came to 14 bases. The CDR3 contains 14 residues. The chain's CDR3 is CASSRTSGSGELFF. CDR3 DNA: TGTGCCAGCAGTCGAACGAGCGGGTCCGGGGAGCTGTTTTTT.

This clonotype was observed many times. This chain connects TRBV20-1 to TRBJ2-1; D not certain. Germline assignment: CDR1 DFQATT and CDR2 SNEGSKA (reference sequence). This CDR3 spans 13 amino acids. V gave up 3 bases and J gave up 10 bases, with 16 bases separating them. CDR3 sequence reads: CSASLTHQGEQFF. The CDR3 DNA reads as TGCAGTGCTAGTCTTACCCACCAAGGCGAGCAGTTCTTC.